These T cell receptor beta chains were read from a single sample in a study of blood T cell repertoires in COVID-19. Only in-frame clones appear in the TCRdb table, and some are missing; sequencing was by immunoSEQ multiplex PCR. Altogether some 300,000 clones are present, around 87% being singletons, with the ten largest covering 2% to 3%. The sample comprised peripheral blood. The receptors were gathered from a man aged 18 to 30 with active or convalescent COVID-19. Each CDR3 is given with its conserved first and last residue. Fields, in order: J gene, clone size, D gene, V gene, CDR3 DNA, CDR3 protein. D genes are given only for firm matches. Clone sizes are given selectively: once, few, many, or a class where the clone is expanded.

TRBJ1-1	.	.	TRBV7-8	TGTGCCAGCGAGCGGGGCGGCACTGAAGCTTTCTTT	CASERGGTEAFF
TRBJ1-2	.	TRBD1	TRBV27	TGTGCCAGCAGTTTAACAGGGGGTAACTATGGCTACACCTTC	CASSLTGGNYGYTF
TRBJ2-2	.	TRBD1	TRBV18	TGTGCCAGCTCACCACGAGGGGGCGCGAACACCGGGGAGCTGTTTTTT	CASSPRGGANTGELFF
TRBJ2-2	.	.	TRBV9	TGTGCCAGCAGCGGGGGACTCGCGAACACCGGGGAGCTGTTTTTT	CASSGGLANTGELFF
TRBJ2-3	.	TRBD2	TRBV29-1	TGCAGCGTTGATGGCGGGGGGGCTACAGATACGCAGTATTTT	CSVDGGGATDTQYF
TRBJ1-6	.	.	TRBV9	TGTGCCAGCAGCGTAGACTCGAGCTCCTATAATTCACCCCTCCACTTT	CASSVDSSSYNSPLHF
TRBJ2-1	.	.	TRBV25-1	TGTGCCAGCGACGGGAGAAGCTCCTACAATGAGCAGTTCTTC	CASDGRSSYNEQFF
TRBJ1-2	.	TRBD1	TRBV7-2	TGTGCCAGCAGCTTAAGTTTGCGGACAGGAGGGTTTGGCTATGGCTACACCTTC	CASSLSLRTGGFGYGYTF
TRBJ2-5	.	TRBD2	TRBV7-9	TGTGCCAGCAGGAGAGAGGGGCGGGGGGAGACCCAGTACTTC	CASRREGRGETQYF
TRBJ1-1	few	.	TRBV5-1	TGCGCCAGCAGCTGGGGGGGTGGAAACACTGAAGCTTTCTTT	CASSWGGGNTEAFF
TRBJ2-2	.	TRBD2	TRBV12-5	TGTGCTAGTGGTTTGTTCCGCGGGGGGAGGAGCACCGGGGAGCTGTTTTTT	CASGLFRGGRSTGELFF
TRBJ1-6	.	.	TRBV12-2	TGTGCAAGTCGCTTAGGATCGGGTAGCTCCTATAATTCACCCCTCCACTTT	CASRLGSGSSYNSPLHF
TRBJ2-6	.	.	TRBV7-3	TGTGCCAGCAGACCAGGCTCTGGGGCCAACGTCCTGACTTTC	CASRPGSGANVLTF
TRBJ1-2	.	.	TRBV15	TGTGCCACCAGCAGAGCTGGGGGCGTTAACTATGGCTACACCTTC	CATSRAGGVNYGYTF
TRBJ2-7	.	TRBD2	TRBV5-1	TGCGCCAGCAGCTTCGGTGGTAGCGGGATCGAGCAGTACTTC	CASSFGGSGIEQYF
TRBJ1-1	.	.	TRBV18	TGTGCCAGCTCACCACTGCGGGGTAACACTGAAGCTTTCTTT	CASSPLRGNTEAFF
TRBJ2-5	few	TRBD2	TRBV11-2	TGTGCCAGCAGCTTAGGTCCCGGACTAGCGGGGGCCAGACCCCAGTACTTC	CASSLGPGLAGARPQYF
TRBJ1-1	.	.	TRBV6-2/TRBV6-3	TGTGCCAGCAGTCCCCTTTCGGGTCGTCGCACTGAAGCTTTCTTT	CASSPLSGRRTEAFF
TRBJ2-1	few	TRBD2	TRBV5-4	TGTGCCAGCAGCCCTAGGACTAGCGCATCCTACAATGAGCAGTTCTTC	CASSPRTSASYNEQFF
TRBJ1-4	.	TRBD1	TRBV19	TGTGCCAGCCGACTCCGGGACAGGGGGGAAAAACTGTTTTTT	CASRLRDRGEKLFF
TRBJ2-5	.	.	TRBV5-4	TGTGCCAGCAGCTTAGAAATCACGGGGACCCAGTACTTC	CASSLEITGTQYF
TRBJ2-1	.	TRBD1	TRBV5-1	TGCGCCAGCAGCCATCCTAAGGAGGGCAGGGGGCTAGGTAGACAGAATGAGCAGTTCTTC	CASSHPKEGRGLGRQNEQFF
TRBJ1-2	.	.	TRBV12-1	TGTGCCAGCAGCTTTCCACCCCTTCGATTCTCCGCAGGGGAGGGAGGCTATGGCTACACCTTC	CASSFPPLRFSAGEGGYGYTF
TRBJ1-2	once	.	TRBV6-5	TGTGCCAGCAGTTACTCCGTAGGGACTGCCTATGGCTACACCTTC	CASSYSVGTAYGYTF
TRBJ1-2	.	.	TRBV11-1	TGTGCCAGCAGCTTGCCAGATCAAGATGGCTACACCTTC	CASSLPDQDGYTF
TRBJ1-2	.	.	TRBV4-3	TGCGCCAGCAGCCCCCGCGGGGGGCGCATAGGCTACACCTTC	CASSPRGGRIGYTF
TRBJ1-1	.	TRBD1	TRBV2	TGTGCCAGCACGTTCCAGGGGGAATACACTGAAGCTTTCTTT	CASTFQGEYTEAFF
TRBJ1-1	.	.	TRBV29-1	TGCAGCGTGGATAGACAGACAAACACTGAAGCTTTCTTT	CSVDRQTNTEAFF
TRBJ2-5	.	.	TRBV10-3	TGTGCCATCAGTTTAGGGGAAGGCCAAGAGACCCAGTACTTC	CAISLGEGQETQYF
TRBJ1-5	few	TRBD1	TRBV18	TGTGCCAGCTCACTAGGGACAGGGAGTTCTTATAATCAGCCCCAGCATTTT	CASSLGTGSSYNQPQHF
TRBJ1-6	.	.	TRBV11-2	TGTGCCAGCAGCTTCCGCGGGAAGGGGACTTCACCCCTCCACTTT	CASSFRGKGTSPLHF
TRBJ1-4	.	.	TRBV28	TGTGCCAGCAGTTACATCGTTGGAGGGGAAAAACTGTTTTTT	CASSYIVGGEKLFF
TRBJ1-4	once	TRBD1	TRBV11-2	TGTGCCAGCAGCTTAGCTCCCCAGGGGGAAGGTGAAAAACTGTTTTTT	CASSLAPQGEGEKLFF
TRBJ2-1	.	TRBD2	TRBV18	TGTGCCAGCTCACCATTTACGAGTGTAAGCGGGGGGGCCGGTAATGAGCAGTTCTTC	CASSPFTSVSGGAGNEQFF
TRBJ2-3	.	.	TRBV27	TGTGCCAGCAGATACCGGACACCTTGGGGAGATACGCAGTATTTT	CASRYRTPWGDTQYF
TRBJ1-1	.	TRBD1	TRBV4-3	TGCGCCAGCAGCCAAGATAGAGGGACAGGGACTGAAGCTTTCTTT	CASSQDRGTGTEAFF
TRBJ2-1	.	TRBD2	TRBV6-6	TGTGCCAGCAGTTATAGCGGGAGAATCTACAATGAGCAGTTCTTC	CASSYSGRIYNEQFF
TRBJ2-7	.	TRBD1	TRBV7-9	TGTGCCAGCAGCTTAGGAGGGACAGGAGCCGAGCAGTACTTC	CASSLGGTGAEQYF
TRBJ1-5	.	.	TRBV19	TGTGCCAGTCTACAGGGAAGCAATCAGCCCCAGCATTTT	CASLQGSNQPQHF
TRBJ1-4	.	.	TRBV7-9	TGTGCCAGCAGCCCCGGTGCAACTAATGAAAAACTGTTTTTT	CASSPGATNEKLFF
TRBJ1-2	.	.	TRBV7-9	TGTGCCAGCACCCCCCCAGGGGTGGGCTATGGCTACACCTTC	CASTPPGVGYGYTF
TRBJ2-7	.	TRBD1	TRBV7-2	TGTGCCAGCAGTTACACAGGGGACCTCCTCTACGAGCAGTACTTC	CASSYTGDLLYEQYF
TRBJ2-7	.	TRBD1	TRBV7-8	TGTGCCAGCAGCTACAAGTCTGGGACAGGGCGCTTTTCCTTGGGCGAGCAGTACTTC	CASSYKSGTGRFSLGEQYF
TRBJ1-1	.	.	TRBV12-3/TRBV12-4	TGTGCCAGCAAACAGAACACTGAAGCTTTCTTT	CASKQNTEAFF
TRBJ1-5	.	.	TRBV6-1	TGTGCCAGCAGTGAAGGGGAGGGGCAGGGCAATCAGCCCCAGCATTTT	CASSEGEGQGNQPQHF
TRBJ2-7	.	TRBD1	TRBV27	TGTGCCAGCAGTTTTGGGACAGTAAACTACGAGCAGTACTTC	CASSFGTVNYEQYF